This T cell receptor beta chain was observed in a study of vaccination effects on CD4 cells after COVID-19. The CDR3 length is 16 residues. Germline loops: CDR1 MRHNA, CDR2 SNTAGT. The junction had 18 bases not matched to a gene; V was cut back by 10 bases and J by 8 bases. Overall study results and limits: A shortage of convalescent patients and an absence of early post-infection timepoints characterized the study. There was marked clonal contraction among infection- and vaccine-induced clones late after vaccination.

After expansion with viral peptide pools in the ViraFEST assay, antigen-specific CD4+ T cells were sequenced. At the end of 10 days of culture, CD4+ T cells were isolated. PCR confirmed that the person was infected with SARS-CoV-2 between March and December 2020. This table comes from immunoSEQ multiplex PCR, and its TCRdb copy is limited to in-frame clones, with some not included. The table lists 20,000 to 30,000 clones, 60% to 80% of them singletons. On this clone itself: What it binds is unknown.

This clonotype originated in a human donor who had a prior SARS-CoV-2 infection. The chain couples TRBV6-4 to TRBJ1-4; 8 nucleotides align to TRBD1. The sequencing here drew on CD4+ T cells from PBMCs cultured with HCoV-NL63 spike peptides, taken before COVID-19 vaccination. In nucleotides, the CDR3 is TGTGCCACCTCAGGGGACAGGCGGTTTAGAGGGGAAAAACTGTTTTTT. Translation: CATSGDRRFRGEKLFF.